This record concerns one T cell receptor (beta chain) sequence. Its target is not known. This sample was taken from a study of identifying expanded T cells in peripheral blood. Overall study findings and caveats: About 1.2 clones differed between technical replicates, versus about 15 and 19 over time. Approximately 2-week clone count variance significantly increased as total template count grew.

Libraries were prepared by immunoSEQ multiplex PCR; TCRdb keeps only in-frame clonotypes and omits some of them. The repertoire holds under 85,000 clones, around 84% seen once, with about 18% in the top ten. Collection occurred without any documented infections or immune events in donors. The CDR3 has 14 residues. V lost 1 base and J 0 bases, leaving 6 bases between the germline ends. Looked up from germline, CDR1 is LGHNA and CDR2 is YNFKEQ. The origin of this receptor is a person aged 18-70 years in good health. This rearrangement joins TRBV4-2 to TRBJ1-2; D not resolved. Input material: blood. The CDR3 bases are TGTGCCAGCAGCCAAGGAACGGCTAACTATGGCTACACCTTC. Amino acids: CASSQGTANYGYTF.